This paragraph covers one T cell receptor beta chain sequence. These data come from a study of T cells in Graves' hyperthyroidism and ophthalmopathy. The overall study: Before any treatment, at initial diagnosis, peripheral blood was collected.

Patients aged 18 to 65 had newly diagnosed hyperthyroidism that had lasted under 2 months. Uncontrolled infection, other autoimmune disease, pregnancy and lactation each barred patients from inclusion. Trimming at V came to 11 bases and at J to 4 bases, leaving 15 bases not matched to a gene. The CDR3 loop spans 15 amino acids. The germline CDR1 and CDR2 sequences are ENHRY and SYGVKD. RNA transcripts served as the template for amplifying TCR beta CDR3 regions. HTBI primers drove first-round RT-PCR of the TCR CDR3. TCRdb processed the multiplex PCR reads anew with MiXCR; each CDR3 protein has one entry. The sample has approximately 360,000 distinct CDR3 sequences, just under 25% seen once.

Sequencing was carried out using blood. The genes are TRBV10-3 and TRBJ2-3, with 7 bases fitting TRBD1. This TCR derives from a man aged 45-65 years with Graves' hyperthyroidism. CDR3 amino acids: CAVYSTQGVSDTQYF. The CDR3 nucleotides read TGTGCCGTCTACTCGACCCAGGGGGTGTCAGATACGCAGTATTTT.